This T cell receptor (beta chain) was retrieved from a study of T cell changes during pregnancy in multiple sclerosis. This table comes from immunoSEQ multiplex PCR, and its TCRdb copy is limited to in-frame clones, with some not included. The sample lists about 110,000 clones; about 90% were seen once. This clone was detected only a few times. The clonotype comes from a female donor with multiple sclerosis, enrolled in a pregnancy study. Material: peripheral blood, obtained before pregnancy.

The CDR3 here is CASSDQGITEAFF. The CDR3 bases are TGTGCCAGCAGTGATCAGGGTATCACTGAAGCTTTCTTT. The genes are TRBV25-1 and TRBJ1-1, with D maybe TRBD1 (5 bases). Germline V gene lookup returns CDR1 MGHDK and CDR2 SYGVNS. CDR3 length equals 13 residues. Trimming stripped 3 bases from V and 4 bases from J, with 9 bases between.